This paragraph covers one T cell receptor beta chain sequence. The data derive from a study of technical replicates of blood from several donors. Profiled with immunoSEQ multiplex PCR; TCRdb holds only in-frame clones, not every one. The sample lists about 100,000 clones, 96% occurring once. V lost 3 bases to trimming and J lost 3 bases, with 11 bases between them. Germline values: CDR1 SQVTM, CDR2 ANQGSEA. The CDR3 length is 13 residues. The clonotype comes from a human donor in good health. J is TRBJ2-5 and V is TRBV29-1, with TRBD1 as a possible D gene (6 bases). Sequenced material: T cells isolated from PBMCs. The CDR3 protein is CSVDRGVKETQYF. The CDR3 region has the DNA TGCAGCGTTGACAGGGGAGTAAAAGAGACCCAGTACTTC.